This TCR beta chain was retrieved from a study of PD-L1 blockade in urothelial cancer. The overall study: The patients first took atezolizumab in about 2014, receiving 1,200 mg intravenously every 3 weeks. Blood analysis occurred 3 weeks (second dose) and 6 weeks after treatment start.

Details on this clone: The antigen is not known.

As to time point: peripheral blood 6 weeks after treatment start. The protocol was immunoSEQ multiplex PCR, while the TCRdb copy is restricted to in-frame clones and leaves out a portion. The sample lists tens of thousands of clones; about 85% were seen once. Study observations and caveats: When pretreatment blood TCR clonality was below the median, it predicted better survival. Enhanced expansion of tumor-associated blood clones at 3 weeks characterized durable-benefit patients.

CDR1 is SGHNT, CDR2 YYREEE, per germline (reference sequence). The CDR3 is 15 residues long. The J segment lost 7 bases and the V segment lost 0 bases, leaving 10 bases of the junction unmatched. Source: PBMCs, taken around atezolizumab (anti-PD-L1) treatment. The TCR was taken from a man in his fifties or sixties with urothelial cancer. This sequence joins TRBV5-4 and TRBJ2-7; 7 nucleotides line up with TRBD2. CDR3 coding DNA: TGTGCCAGCAGCTTGGACCCGGGAGTAGCGGGTGAGCAGTACTTC. Encoded protein: CASSLDPGVAGEQYF.